The rows below give T cell receptor beta chains drawn from one sample of a study of T cells in Graves' hyperthyroidism and ophthalmopathy. One entry per CDR3 protein, called by TCRdb with MiXCR from the multiplex PCR reads. The sample includes around 580,000 distinct CDR3 sequences, around 46% of them seen just once. The sample was peripheral blood or thyroid tissue (not recorded which). The receptor source for this set is a young woman with Graves' hyperthyroidism. The CDR3 runs from the conserved cysteine through the conserved F or W. The D gene is left open where the match is weak. A clone size is listed for some rows: how often the clone was seen (once, few, many), or a class if it is expanded.

J | size | D | V | CDR3 | DNA
TRBJ2-7 | once | . | TRBV20-1 | CSARGYNNEQYF | TGCAGTGCTAGAGGCTACAACAATGAGCAGTACTTC
TRBJ1-1 | . | TRBD1 | TRBV18 | CASSPPGQGRWSNTEAFF | TGTGCCAGCTCACCACCGGGACAGGGACGGTGGTCGAACACTGAAGCTTTCTTT
TRBJ1-1 | many | . | TRBV10-3 | CAISESGVAFF | TGTGCCATCAGTGAGAGCGGGGTAGCTTTCTTT
TRBJ2-7 | many | . | TRBV11-3 | CASSLADGFYEQYF | TGTGCCAGCAGCTTAGCGGACGGGTTCTACGAGCAGTACTTC
TRBJ2-1 | . | TRBD1 | TRBV24-1 | CATSDDRVLVNEQFF | TGTGCCACCAGTGATGACAGGGTATTGGTGAATGAGCAGTTCTTC
TRBJ2-5 | few | TRBD1 | TRBV20-1 | CSARDEGQGAPETQYF | TGCAGTGCTAGAGATGAGGGACAGGGGGCGCCTGAGACCCAGTACTTC
TRBJ2-7 | . | TRBD2 | TRBV4-1 | CASSQSSGGSQYF | TGCGCCAGCAGCCAAAGTTCCGGGGGGTCGCAGTACTTC
TRBJ2-3 | few | . | TRBV20-1 | CSAGARTSTDTQYF | TGCAGTGCTGGGGCGCGGACTAGCACAGATACGCAGTATTTT
TRBJ1-2 | many | . | TRBV5-6 | CASSNLEGVRYGYTF | TGTGCCAGCAGCAATCTCGAAGGGGTCCGGTATGGCTACACCTTC
TRBJ2-2 | many | . | TRBV15 | CATSRDFGRTNTGELFF | TGTGCCACCAGCAGAGATTTTGGGCGGACGAACACCGGGGAGCTGTTTTTT
TRBJ1-1 | . | . | TRBV20-1 | CSARDPGSEAFF | TGCAGTGCTAGAGATCCGGGCAGTGAAGCTTTCTTT
TRBJ2-7 | many | . | TRBV7-2 | CASSLGVQASYEQYF | TGTGCCAGCAGCTTAGGCGTACAGGCTTCCTACGAGCAGTACTTC
TRBJ2-3 | . | TRBD2 | TRBV2 | CASNLLAGSTDTQYF | TGTGCCAGCAACCTTCTAGCGGGTTCGACAGATACGCAGTATTTT
TRBJ2-5 | . | TRBD2 | TRBV6-5 | CASSYASGKETQYF | TGTGCCAGCAGTTACGCGAGCGGGAAGGAGACCCAGTACTTC
TRBJ1-5 | . | . | TRBV20-1 | CSASRTGDQPQHF | TGCAGTGCTAGTAGAACGGGGGATCAGCCCCAGCATTTT
TRBJ1-1 | many | . | TRBV6-1 | CASSEVVKNTEAFF | TGTGCCAGCAGTGAAGTGGTGAAGAACACTGAAGCTTTCTTT
TRBJ2-7 | . | TRBD2 | TRBV29-1 | CSVERTSVYEQHF | TGCAGCGTCGAAAGGACTAGCGTCTACGAGCAGCACTTC
TRBJ2-5 | . | . | TRBV10-3 | CAISDRGQETQYF | TGTGCCATCAGTGACCGCGGGCAAGAGACCCAGTACTTC
TRBJ1-2 | . | . | TRBV7-8 | CASSSAGAGGYTF | TGTGCCAGCAGCTCCGCAGGGGCGGGAGGCTACACCTTC
TRBJ2-1 | . | TRBD2 | TRBV29-1 | CSVEDRSGRGSEEQFF | TGCAGCGTTGAAGATCGCAGCGGGAGGGGTTCGGAAGAGCAGTTCTTC
TRBJ2-7 | few | TRBD2 | TRBV27 | CASSRGGEAYEQYF | TGTGCCAGCAGCCGTGGGGGGGAAGCCTACGAGCAGTACTTC
TRBJ1-5 | . | . | TRBV19 | CASSTPGNNQPQHF | TGTGCCAGTAGTACCCCCGGGAACAATCAGCCCCAGCATTTT
TRBJ2-5 | . | TRBD1 | TRBV29-1 | CSVRDRGETQYF | TGCAGCGTTAGGGACAGGGGAGAGACCCAGTACTTC
TRBJ1-4 | many | TRBD1 | TRBV27 | CASRDQGGVEKLFF | TGTGCCAGCAGAGATCAGGGGGGAGTTGAAAAACTGTTTTTT
TRBJ2-7 | many | TRBD1 | TRBV7-9 | CASSEGQASYEQYF | TGTGCCAGCAGCGAGGGACAGGCCTCCTACGAGCAGTACTTC
TRBJ2-5 | many | TRBD2 | TRBV4-3 | CASSQVSLAGGRGGTQYF | TGCGCCAGCAGCCAAGTGTCTCTAGCGGGAGGGCGTGGAGGAACCCAGTACTTC
TRBJ2-7 | . | TRBD1 | TRBV6-5 | CASSSPQGAGLYEQYF | TGTGCCAGCAGTTCCCCACAGGGGGCAGGACTCTACGAGCAGTACTTC
TRBJ1-1 | . | . | TRBV7-2 | CASSRDGTEAFF | TGTGCCAGCAGCCGGGACGGCACTGAAGCTTTCTTT
TRBJ1-6 | . | . | TRBV5-4 | CASSSQGINSPLHF | TGTGCCAGCAGCTCCCAGGGGATTAATTCACCCCTCCACTTT
TRBJ1-1 | many | TRBD1 | TRBV2 | CASTLTGMNTEAFF | TGTGCCAGCACCCTGACAGGGATGAACACTGAAGCTTTCTTT
TRBJ1-6 | many | TRBD1 | TRBV10-3 | CASRQGINSPLHF | TGTGCCTCTAGACAGGGGATTAATTCACCCCTCCACTTT
TRBJ2-3 | . | . | TRBV29-1 | CSVEGQGTDTQYF | TGCAGCGTTGAAGGGCAGGGCACAGATACGCAGTATTTT
TRBJ2-6 | once | . | TRBV15 | CATSNTGQGTEAF | TGTGCCACCAGCAATACAGGGCAGGGCACTGAAGCTTTC
TRBJ2-7 | many | . | TRBV15 | CATSRETGSGYEQYF | TGTGCCACCAGCAGAGAAACCGGGAGTGGGTACGAGCAGTACTTC
TRBJ1-5 | . | TRBD1 | TRBV20-1 | CSAREQGGRGQPQHF | TGCAGTGCTAGGGAACAGGGGGGAAGAGGTCAGCCCCAGCATTTT
TRBJ2-5 | many | . | TRBV18 | CASSPTQETQYF | TGTGCCAGCTCACCAACACAAGAGACCCAGTACTTC
TRBJ2-7 | many | . | TRBV7-6 | CASSLATYSGFNEQYF | TGTGCCAGCAGCTTAGCTACTTATAGCGGCTTTAACGAGCAGTACTTC
TRBJ2-7 | many | TRBD2 | TRBV15 | CATSRAREGTGEQYF | TGTGCCACCAGCAGAGCTCGGGAGGGAACGGGCGAGCAGTACTTC
TRBJ1-1 | many | . | TRBV3-1 | CASSKGGVNTEAFF | TGTGCCAGCAGCAAAGGGGGGGTGAACACTGAAGCTTTCTTT
TRBJ2-5 | many | . | TRBV13 | CASSPRQSQETQYF | TGTGCCAGCAGCCCTAGACAGAGTCAAGAGACCCAGTACTTC
TRBJ2-5 | many | . | TRBV11-3 | CASSLRSGTQYF | TGTGCCAGCAGCTTACGTAGTGGGACCCAGTACTTC
TRBJ1-6 | . | TRBD1 | TRBV2 | CASRRQGTYNSPLHF | TGTGCCAGTCGGAGACAGGGGACTTATAATTCACCCCTCCACTTT
TRBJ1-6 | . | . | TRBV10-3 | CAISVGDNSPLHF | TGTGCCATCAGTGTGGGGGACAATTCACCCCTCCACTTT
TRBJ2-5 | . | . | TRBV7-8 | CASSPDGMETQYF | TGTGCCAGCAGCCCAGACGGGATGGAGACCCAGTACTTC
TRBJ1-2 | . | TRBD1 | TRBV20-1 | CSARDGQGGSNYGYTF | TGCAGTGCTAGAGATGGGCAGGGGGGCTCTAACTATGGCTACACCTTC
TRBJ1-5 | . | . | TRBV10-3 | CAISEGSAGAESNQPQHF | TGTGCCATCAGTGAGGGATCGGCAGGGGCTGAGAGCAATCAGCCCCAGCATTTT
TRBJ2-3 | . | . | TRBV10-3 | CAIGSGETDTQYF | TGTGCCATCGGATCGGGGGAAACAGATACGCAGTATTTT
TRBJ2-7 | many | . | TRBV29-1 | CSITDSYEQYF | TGCAGCATCACCGACAGCTACGAGCAGTACTTC